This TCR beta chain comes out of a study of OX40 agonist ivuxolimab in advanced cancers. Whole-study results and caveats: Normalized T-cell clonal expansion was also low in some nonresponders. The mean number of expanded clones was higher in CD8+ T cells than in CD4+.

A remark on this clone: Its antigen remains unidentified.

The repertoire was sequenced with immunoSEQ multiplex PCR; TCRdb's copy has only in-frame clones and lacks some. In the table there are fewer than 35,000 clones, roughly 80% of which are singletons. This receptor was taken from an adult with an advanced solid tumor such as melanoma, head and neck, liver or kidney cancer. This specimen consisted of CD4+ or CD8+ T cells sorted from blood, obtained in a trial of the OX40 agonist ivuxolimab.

The CDR3 DNA sequence: TGCGCCAGCAGTGAGCGACAGTCTACAGGGTTAACTGAAGCTTTCTTT. Translated: CASSERQSTGLTEAFF. This chain joins TRBV10-2 and TRBJ1-1; possible D gene TRBD1, 6 bases. The CDR3 runs 16 residues. CDR1 and CDR2 (germline): WSHSY, SAAADI. V lost 2 bases, J lost 5 bases, and 18 bases lay in between.